The 31 T cell receptor beta chains given below trace back to one sample, sequenced in a study of cytomegalovirus exposure and HLA in healthy donors. Sequencing was performed with immunoSEQ multiplex PCR; in TCRdb, only in-frame clones are kept and a portion is missing. Of fewer than 400,000 clones detected, approximately 86% appear once; the ten largest clones hold about 0.96%. The specimen sequenced was PBMCs. All receptors come from a man aged 30-40 years in good health and CMV-seronegative.

The chain employs TRBV9 and TRBJ2-3; no firm D call. This CDR3 contains 11 residues. Germline CDR1 SGDLS, CDR2 YYNGEE. The germline V and J ends were trimmed by 5 bases and 3 bases, with 4 bases remaining between them. Here the CDR3 reads CASSRTDTQYF. The CDR3 nucleotides read TGTGCCAGCAGTCGGACAGATACGCAGTATTTT.

The J gene is TRBJ1-3, the V gene TRBV6-1; no clear D. The germline gives CDR1 MNHNS, CDR2 SASEGT. The CDR3 spans 14 residues. V was shortened by 2 bases and J by 4 bases, with 9 bases between the two germline ends. The CDR3 bases are TGTGCCAGCAGTGAACTCGGGTTAGGAAACACCATATATTTT. This gives the protein CASSELGLGNTIYF.

This chain joins TRBV6-5 and TRBJ1-1; TRBD1 aligns across 12 bases. Germline V gene sequence: CDR1 MNHEY, CDR2 SVGAGI. The V gene end was trimmed by 4 bases and the J gene end by 2 bases; junction bases not matched to a gene: 5. The length of the CDR3 is 16 residues. In DNA, the CDR3 is TGTGCCAGCAGTTGGGGACAGGGGGCCATAAACACTGAAGCTTTCTTT. Translation: CASSWGQGAINTEAFF.

This clone is a singleton in its sample. The chain employs TRBV4-2 and TRBJ1-1; D is ambiguous. Trimming shortened V by 4 bases and J by 4 bases, and 13 bases separated the two germline ends. The germline gives CDR1 LGHNA, CDR2 YNFKEQ. The CDR3 sequence is 14 residues long. The CDR3 protein is CASSRFSTPTEAFF. The CDR3 DNA is TGTGCCAGCAGCCGCTTTTCTACCCCCACTGAAGCTTTCTTT.

The genes are TRBV7-9 and TRBJ2-7, with a possible D match to TRBD1 (6 bases). The CDR3 is made up of 18 amino acids. Germline CDR1 and CDR2: SEHNR and FQNEAQ (reference sequence). V was shortened by 4 bases and J by 2 bases, with 24 bases between the two germline ends. In DNA form, the CDR3 reads TGTGCCAGCAGCTCCCGGAACCTCGCGGTAGGGGACACCTACGAGCAGTACTTC. Translating gives CASSSRNLAVGDTYEQYF.

This sequence joins TRBV7-2 and TRBJ1-5; D is possibly TRBD1 (5 bases). Germline CDR1 SGHTA, CDR2 FQGNSA. Deletions cut 8 bases from V and 1 base from J, with 9 bases between. The CDR3 length is 13 residues. This CDR3 reads CASGAGSNQPQHF. The CDR3 nucleotides are TGTGCCAGCGGGGCGGGGAGCAATCAGCCCCAGCATTTT.

The CDR3 bases are TGTGCCAGTAGTTGGGACAGAAACACCGGGGAGCTGTTTTTT. Translation: CASSWDRNTGELFF. The chain links TRBV19 to TRBJ2-2; TRBD1 matches at 7 bases. Germline-derived CDR1 and CDR2 are LNHDA and SQIVND (reference sequence). The junction had 2 bases not matched to a gene; V was cut back by 5 bases and J by 2 bases. This CDR3 region has 14 residues.

The chain recombines TRBV7-8 with TRBJ2-5, with 7 bases matching TRBD1. The ends lost 5 bases at V and 3 bases at J; junction bases unmatched: 6. This CDR3 is built from 14 residues. Germline assignment: CDR1 SGHVS and CDR2 FQNEAQ. The CDR3 loop is CASSPTGQKETQYF. The CDR3 DNA is TGTGCCAGCAGCCCTACGGGACAGAAAGAGACCCAGTACTTC.

The chain is built from TRBV5-1 and TRBJ2-7, with 9 bases fitting TRBD1. The CDR3 loop spans 15 amino acids. Trimming took 0 bases from V and 5 from J; bases not matched to a gene: 6. Germline V gene sequence: CDR1 SGHRS, CDR2 YFSETQ. CDR3 region: CASSLATGGLDEQYF. The CDR3 coding sequence is TGCGCCAGCAGCTTGGCCACAGGGGGCCTGGACGAGCAGTACTTC.

This clone is a singleton in its sample. This chain joins TRBV7-2 and TRBJ2-7; 12 nucleotides line up with TRBD2. Germline loops: CDR1 SGHTA, CDR2 FQGNSA. With 5 bases clipped from V and 3 bases from J, the junction kept 8 bases outside the gene matches. This CDR3 is 16 amino acids long. The DNA of the CDR3 is TGTGCCAGCAGCCTTGGGACTAGCGGGTATAACTACGAGCAGTACTTC. It codes for CASSLGTSGYNYEQYF. Variable domain in full (rest from reference TRBV7-2 and TRBJ2-7): GAGVSQSPSNKVTEKGKDVELRCDPISGHTALYWYRQSLGQGLEFLIYFQGNSAPDKSGLPSDRFSAERTGGSVSTLTIQRTQQEDSAVYLCASSLGTSGYNYEQYFGPGTRLTVT.

This clone appeared a few times. This chain connects TRBV7-2 to TRBJ1-6; unclear D gene. In germline, CDR1 is SGHTA, CDR2 FQGNSA. V was clipped by 6 bases and J by 7 bases, with 19 bases between them. This CDR3 is 16 amino acids long. The CDR3 nucleotides are TGTGCCAGCAGACTCGGTGTGAGGGAACCCAATTCACCCCTCCACTTT. Amino acids: CASRLGVREPNSPLHF.

V is TRBV29-1 and J is TRBJ2-1; perhaps TRBD1 as D (6 bases). Germline V gene sequence: CDR1 SQVTM, CDR2 ANQGSEA. The CDR3 runs 17 residues. V was trimmed by 4 bases and J by 0 bases, leaving 19 bases between them. This CDR3 is CSVVEQGTSSSYNEQFF. Here the CDR3 DNA reads TGCAGCGTTGTCGAGCAGGGGACCTCGAGCTCCTACAATGAGCAGTTCTTC.

The gene calls are TRBV14 and TRBJ2-7, with 9 nucleotides matching TRBD1. Looked up from germline, CDR1 is SGHDN and CDR2 is FVKESK. The CDR3 runs to 18 residues. V shed 4 bases, J shed 1 base, and the junction held 14 bases outside the gene matches. CDR3 protein: CASSLPGQGTGSSYEQYF. As DNA, the CDR3 is TGTGCCAGCAGCCTCCCAGGACAGGGGACGGGTAGTTCCTACGAGCAGTACTTC.

As for this clone: The same CDR3 also results from other DNA sequences found in this sample. This chain uses TRBV11-2 with TRBJ2-7, with 11 bases that match TRBD1. The junction had 3 bases not matched to a gene; V was cut back by 5 bases and J by 3 bases. The CDR3 contains 14 residues. Per the germline V gene, CDR1 is SGHAT and CDR2 is FQNNGV. The CDR3 DNA sequence: TGTGCCAGCAGCCTGGGACAGGGGGGCTACGAGCAGTACTTC. Translation: CASSLGQGGYEQYF.

This clone has just one count. V gene TRBV5-1 combines with J gene TRBJ2-7; the D is unclear. This CDR3 contains 11 residues. V shed 0 bases and J shed 6 bases, with 4 bases lying between them. Germline values: CDR1 SGHRS, CDR2 YFSETQ. DNA for the CDR3: TGCGCCAGCAGCTTGGATCTCGAGCAGTACTTC. Translating gives CASSLDLEQYF.

This chain joins TRBV19 and TRBJ1-5, with TRBD1 identical over 7 bases. V dropped 4 bases and J dropped 4; count of bases not matched to a gene: 4. The CDR3 is made up of 14 amino acids. The germline gives CDR1 LNHDA, CDR2 SQIVND (reference sequence). CDR3 sequence reads: CASSRGQANQPQHF. The DNA for the CDR3 is TGTGCCAGTAGTAGAGGACAGGCGAATCAGCCCCAGCATTTT. Combining the CDR3 with reference TRBV19 and TRBJ1-5 gives the whole variable domain DGGITQSPKYLFRKEGQNVTLSCEQNLNHDAMYWYRQDPGQGLRLIYYSQIVNDFQKGDIAEGYSVSREKKESFPLTVTSAQKNPTAFYLCASSRGQANQPQHFGDGTRLSIL.

The chain recombines TRBV9 with TRBJ2-7; D might be TRBD1 (7 bases). The CDR3 has 12 residues. V lost 2 bases to trimming and J lost 12 bases, with 15 bases between them. The germline gives CDR1 SGDLS, CDR2 YYNGEE. CDR3 nucleotide sequence: TGTGCCAGCAGCGTCCCCAGGGGGACTTTGTACTTC. Protein sequence: CASSVPRGTLYF.

Only one count was recorded for this clone. The chain is built from TRBV27 and TRBJ2-7; D may be TRBD1 (6 bases). Germline CDR1 is MNHEY and CDR2 is SMNVEV (reference sequence). This CDR3 spans 13 amino acids. V dropped 4 bases and J dropped 5 bases, with 12 bases sitting between them. CDR3: CASSSVQGNEQYF. The CDR3 DNA follows: TGTGCCAGCAGTTCCGTACAGGGTAACGAGCAGTACTTC.

The J gene is TRBJ1-5, the V gene TRBV6-1, with a weak D call TRBD1 (6 bases). In germline, CDR1 is MNHNS, CDR2 SASEGT. The V end lost 8 bases, the J end lost 0 bases, and 14 bases lay between the germline ends. The CDR3 runs 15 residues. For the CDR3, the DNA is TGTGCCAGCGTTAGACAGGTTAATAGCAATCAGCCCCAGCATTTT. It translates to CASVRQVNSNQPQHF.

The chain employs TRBV19 and TRBJ1-1; no clear D. V lost 5 bases to trimming and J lost 6 bases, with 13 bases between them. The CDR3 contains 13 residues. In germline, CDR1 is LNHDA, CDR2 SQIVND (reference sequence). The CDR3: CASSATERAEAFF. The CDR3 DNA follows: TGTGCCAGTAGTGCCACTGAGAGAGCTGAAGCTTTCTTT.

This clone turned up a few times. The rearrangement links TRBV28 to TRBJ1-6; TRBD1 is a possible D gene (5 bases). Per the germline V gene, CDR1 is MDHEN and CDR2 is SYDVKM. V was cut by 5 bases and J by 7 bases, with 9 bases left in between. The CDR3 totals 13 residues. The CDR3 here is CASSPQGNSPLHF. The CDR3 nucleotides read TGTGCCAGCAGTCCTCAGGGAAATTCACCCCTCCACTTT. The full variable domain, rest sourced from reference TRBV28 and TRBJ1-6, is DVKVTQSSRYLVKRTGEKVFLECVQDMDHENMFWYRQDPGLGLRLIYFSYDVKMKEKGDIPEGYSVSREKKERFSLILESASTNQTSMYLCASSPQGNSPLHFGNGTRLTVT.

This clone was recorded once. V is TRBV10-1 and J is TRBJ2-7; D ambiguous. V was clipped by 0 bases and J by 5 bases, with 20 bases between them. This CDR3 spans 17 amino acids. The germline CDR1 and CDR2 sequences are WNHNN and SYGVQD (reference sequence). CDR3: CASSESARDTLRNEQYF. CDR3 DNA sequence: TGCGCCAGCAGTGAGTCGGCGAGAGACACCCTTAGGAACGAGCAGTACTTC.

This chain connects TRBV2 to TRBJ1-5; D gene unclear. Germline loops: CDR1 SNHLY, CDR2 FYNNEI. CDR3 size: 11 residues. V was shortened by 8 bases and J by 7 bases, with 9 bases between the two germline ends. The CDR3 DNA sequence: TGTGCCAGCGGAGGAGCACAGCCCCAGCATTTT. This translates into CASGGAQPQHF.

The chain joins TRBV2 to TRBJ2-7, with a weak D call TRBD1 (6 bases). The CDR3 totals 14 residues. Trimming pared 2 bases from V and 4 bases from J, leaving 12 bases between. Germline values: CDR1 SNHLY, CDR2 FYNNEI. For the CDR3, the DNA is TGTGCCAGCAGTGAACCGGGGACACTATACGAGCAGTACTTC. It translates to CASSEPGTLYEQYF.

This clone was detected only a few times. The chain joins TRBV4-3 to TRBJ2-1; no firm D call. Germline loops: CDR1 LGHNA, CDR2 YSLEER. The ends were cut back, 0 bases at V and 4 bases at J, with 13 bases in the middle. This CDR3 has 16 amino acids. CDR3 sequence reads: CASSQDLPVTYNEQFF. The CDR3 DNA reads as TGCGCCAGCAGCCAAGATCTCCCAGTAACGTACAATGAGCAGTTCTTC.

The genes are TRBV5-6 and TRBJ1-3, with no clear D. V lost 2 bases to trimming and J lost 2 bases, with 8 bases between them. The germline V gene encodes CDR1 SGHDT and CDR2 YYEEEE. The CDR3 has 14 amino acids. CDR3 nucleotides: TGTGCCAGCAGCTTCTATGGAGCTGGAAACACCATATATTTT. Protein product: CASSFYGAGNTIYF.

This clone showed up just once. This chain links TRBV7-7 with TRBJ1-5; 7 bases align to TRBD1. This CDR3 has 18 amino acids. CDR1 and CDR2 (germline): SSHAT, FNYEAQ (reference sequence). V trimming: 5 bases; J trimming: 3 bases; junction bases outside the gene matches: 16. The CDR3 spells CASSPLPYSGGNNQPQHF. In DNA form, the CDR3 reads TGTGCCAGCAGCCCTCTACCTTACTCAGGGGGAAACAATCAGCCCCAGCATTTT.

This chain connects TRBV30 to TRBJ2-2; D not resolved. The CDR3 consists of 11 residues. V was cut by 8 bases and J by 7 bases, with 11 bases left in between. Germline-derived CDR1 and CDR2 are GTSNPN and SVGIG (reference sequence). The CDR3: CAAQLLGELFF. The CDR3 bases are TGTGCCGCGCAACTGCTCGGGGAGCTGTTTTTT.

The chain combines TRBV4-3 with TRBJ1-6; 7 bases fit TRBD1. This CDR3 comprises 15 residues. The J segment lost 14 bases and the V segment lost 4 bases, leaving 14 bases of the junction unmatched. Per germline, CDR1 LGHNA and CDR2 YSLEER. The CDR3 coding sequence is TGCGCCAGCAGCCCTGGGACAGCCATGTCGTCCGCCCTCCACTTT. It is translated as CASSPGTAMSSALHF.

A word on this clone: Other DNA sequences in this specimen translate into the identical CDR3. Written as DNA, the CDR3 is TGTGCCAGCTCACCACGACAGAACACTGAAGCTTTCTTT. This translates into CASSPRQNTEAFF. This rearrangement joins TRBV18 to TRBJ1-1; D is ambiguous. Germline assignment: CDR1 KGHSH and CDR2 LQKENI. Deletions cut 1 base from V and 1 base from J, with 4 bases between. The CDR3 is made up of 13 amino acids.

The J gene is TRBJ2-7, the V gene TRBV7-9; TRBD1 matches 9 bases. The CDR3 has 14 residues. Germline V gene data show CDR1 as SEHNR and CDR2 as FQNEAQ (reference sequence). J lost 2 bases, V lost 4 bases, and 3 bases had no gene match. DNA for the CDR3: TGTGCCAGCAGCTCCCGGGACAGGGCCTACGAGCAGTACTTC. The encoded protein is CASSSRDRAYEQYF.